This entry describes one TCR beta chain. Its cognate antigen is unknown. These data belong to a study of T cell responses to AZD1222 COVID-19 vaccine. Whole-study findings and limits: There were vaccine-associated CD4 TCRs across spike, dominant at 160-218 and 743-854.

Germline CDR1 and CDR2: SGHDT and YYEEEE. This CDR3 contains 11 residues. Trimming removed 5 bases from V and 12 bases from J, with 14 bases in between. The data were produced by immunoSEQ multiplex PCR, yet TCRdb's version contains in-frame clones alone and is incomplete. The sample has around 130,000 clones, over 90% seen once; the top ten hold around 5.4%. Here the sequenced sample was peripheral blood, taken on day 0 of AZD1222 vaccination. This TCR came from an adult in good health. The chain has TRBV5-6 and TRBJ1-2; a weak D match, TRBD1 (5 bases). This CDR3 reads CASRREQEHTF. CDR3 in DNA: TGTGCCAGCAGGCGCGAACAGGAACACACCTTC.